This T cell receptor (beta chain) emerged from a study of cytomegalovirus exposure and HLA in healthy donors. Study-level background: A subsequent analysis reported that the 95 to 150 validation repertoires were produced on the same platform that had also been used for the 666 first-cohort repertoires. Study findings and constraints: Researchers catalogued roughly 170 TCR beta chains as cytomegalovirus-associated. Confirmation in vitro established that a few CMV-associated chains were specific for CMV antigens.

Separate from the roughly 700-subject first cohort, the approximately 120-subject validation cohort was the one that the donors belonged to. TCRdb keeps only in-frame clones here, not all; method: immunoSEQ multiplex PCR. The sample holds a few hundred thousand clones, around 88% seen once. Regarding this clone: Antigen unknown.

The clonotype was recovered from a woman in her late teens or twenties in good health and CMV-seronegative. Input material: PBMCs.

The CDR3 spells CASSLVAGNTGELFF. The CDR3 region has the DNA TGTGCCAGCAGCTTAGTGGCGGGAAACACCGGGGAGCTGTTTTTT. The chain employs TRBV7-2 and TRBJ2-2; maybe TRBD2 (6 bases). Germline loops: CDR1 SGHTA, CDR2 FQGNSA. This CDR3 spans 15 amino acids. The V gene lost 1 base and the J gene lost 2 bases, with 8 bases spanning the gap.